This TCR beta chain was obtained from a study of shared clonotypes between healthy human individuals. V was trimmed by 1 base and J by 3 bases, leaving 14 bases between them. The CDR3 has 16 amino acids. CDR1 and CDR2 from the germline V gene are SGHTA and FQGNSA. Produced via immunoSEQ multiplex PCR; TCRdb's table is partial and in-frame only. The sample lists approximately 500,000 clones, roughly 80% occurring once. The V call is TRBV7-2, the J call TRBJ2-3, with D possibly matching TRBD2 (6 bases). This sequence originates from a woman between 35 and 50 years old in good health. Some clones in this sample may be carry-over from other donors' samples. The sequenced sample was PBMCs. The CDR3, as DNA: TGTGCCAGCAGCTTAGTTTGGTCTAGCGAGACAGATACGCAGTATTTT. This gives the protein CASSLVWSSETDTQYF.